This T cell receptor beta chain was identified during a study of beta chain features in type 1 diabetes. Many counts were recorded for this clone. The same CDR3 arises from other DNA sequences in this sample as well. All of the isolated RNA was reverse transcribed, so expressed TCRB transcripts were sequenced. Profiling relied on immunoSEQ multiplex PCR, and the TCRdb table lists in-frame clones only, not all of them. Of 500,000 to 700,000 clones in the sample, roughly 16% were seen once. Germline CDR1 is SGHRS and CDR2 is YFSETQ. This CDR3 has 13 amino acids. Trimming shortened V by 0 bases and J by 2 bases, and 6 bases separated the two germline ends.

This TCR was recovered from a man aged 18 to 30 in good health. Material for sequencing was naive CD4+ T cells from blood. The rearrangement links TRBV5-1 to TRBJ2-7; TRBD1 might be the D (6 bases). CDR3 nucleotides: TGCGCCAGCAGCTTGGAGGGGGCCTACGAGCAGTACTTC. Its protein product is CASSLEGAYEQYF.